The 19 T cell receptor beta chains below were found in one sample sequenced in a study of cytomegalovirus exposure and HLA in healthy donors. The primer mix had 60 Vbeta and 13 Jbeta primers. Produced via immunoSEQ multiplex PCR; TCRdb's table is partial and in-frame only. Found here are about 170,000 clones, just under 85% of them singletons; the top ten hold roughly 5%. The sequencing sample was made of PBMCs. All receptors derive from a girl aged 5-17 years in good health and CMV-seropositive.

The J gene is TRBJ1-1, the V gene TRBV13, with 7 bases aligning to TRBD1. The CDR3 covers 17 residues. The V gene's germline CDR1 is PRHDT and CDR2 FYEKMQ (reference sequence). V lost 4 bases to trimming and J lost 4 bases; unmatched junction nucleotides: 15. CDR3 region: CASSSRTGALTGTEAFF. The CDR3 DNA is TGTGCCAGCAGCTCCCGTACAGGGGCCCTAACCGGCACTGAAGCTTTCTTT.

The V call is TRBV11-3, the J call TRBJ1-3; no clear D gene. V lost 3 bases to trimming and J lost 4 bases, with 16 bases between them. The CDR3 length is 16 residues. CDR1 and CDR2 from the germline V gene are SGHNT and YENEEA. CDR3 nucleotides: TGTGCCAGCAGCTTTGGGTTGGGCCTGATCGGAAACACCATATATTTT. It specifies CASSFGLGLIGNTIYF.

To note about this clone: The sample contains more than one DNA sequence encoding this CDR3. The chain joins TRBV30 to TRBJ1-2, with TRBD1 as a possible D gene (6 bases). The CDR3 is 13 residues long. The V end lost 2 bases, the J end lost 1 base, and 8 bases lay between the germline ends. CDR1 GTSNPN and CDR2 SVGIG come from the germline V gene (reference sequence). The CDR3 loop is CAWSPQGNYGYTF. The CDR3 region has the DNA TGTGCCTGGAGTCCACAGGGTAACTATGGCTACACCTTC.

This chain uses TRBV9 with TRBJ2-1; no reliable D call. Looked up from germline, CDR1 is SGDLS and CDR2 is YYNGEE. V lost 4 bases to trimming and J lost 2 bases, with 7 bases between them. CDR3 length: 13 amino acids. CDR3 sequence reads: CASSSLAYNEQFF. The CDR3 region has the DNA TGTGCCAGCAGCTCTCTTGCCTACAATGAGCAGTTCTTC.

This clone has just one count. The CDR3 DNA follows: TGTGCCAGCAGTCCGCGGGACAGGGGGAAGGAGACCCAGTACTTC. Its translation: CASSPRDRGKETQYF. V and J are TRBV27 and TRBJ2-5; TRBD1 matches at 11 bases. The germline V gene has CDR1 MNHEY and CDR2 SMNVEV (reference sequence). This CDR3 contains 15 residues. V lost 5 bases, J lost 5 bases, and 7 bases stayed unmatched.

V and J are TRBV19 and TRBJ2-3; D may be TRBD1 (5 bases). CDR1 and CDR2 (germline): LNHDA, SQIVND (reference sequence). Trimming stripped 3 bases from V and 3 bases from J, with 7 bases between. There are 13 residues in the CDR3. This chain's CDR3 is CASSIRGTDTQYF. In DNA form, the CDR3 reads TGTGCCAGTAGTATTAGGGGTACAGATACGCAGTATTTT.

Here the CDR3 DNA reads TGCGCCAGCAGTTACGACAGGGGAGGGGGCACAGATACGCAGTATTTT. It is translated as CASSYDRGGGTDTQYF. The chain is built from TRBV5-1 and TRBJ2-3, with a possible D match to TRBD1 (8 bases). The CDR3 extends over 16 amino acids. Germline V gene data show CDR1 as SGHRS and CDR2 as YFSETQ. The ends were cut back, 5 bases at V and 1 base at J, with 17 bases in the middle.

V is TRBV28 and J is TRBJ2-7; 7 bases line up with TRBD2. The CDR3 loop spans 11 amino acids. The germline gives CDR1 MDHEN, CDR2 SYDVKM. V lost 6 bases, J lost 5 bases, and 1 base stayed unmatched. The CDR3 sequence: CASRGLHEQYF. The CDR3 DNA sequence: TGTGCCAGCAGGGGACTACACGAGCAGTACTTC.

The chain has TRBV30 and TRBJ1-1, with 7 bases that match TRBD1. The V gene's germline CDR1 is GTSNPN and CDR2 SVGIG (reference sequence). The length of the CDR3 is 15 residues. Losses at the gene ends were 4 bases for V and 5 bases for J; bases not matched to a gene: 13. The CDR3 is CAWMLPDRDKTEAFF. The DNA of the CDR3 is TGTGCCTGGATGCTCCCCGACAGGGATAAGACTGAAGCTTTCTTT.

The chain uses TRBV5-4 and TRBJ1-2; possibly TRBD1 for D (5 bases). Germline V CDR1 and CDR2: SGHNT, YYREEE (reference sequence). V lost 0 bases to trimming and J lost 7 bases, with 19 bases between them. This CDR3 spans 16 amino acids. CDR3 residues: CASSLEYSRYRIGYTF. CDR3 sequence (DNA): TGTGCCAGCAGCTTGGAGTATAGCCGCTACAGGATTGGCTACACCTTC.

The chain is built from TRBV28 and TRBJ2-5; 11 bases are shared with TRBD1. The J call could be wrong; TRBJ2-7 is a better fit for the DNA end. Germline V gene lookup returns CDR1 MDHEN and CDR2 SYDVKM. This CDR3 region has 15 residues. The CDR3 region is CASSSPDRGLYEQYF. The CDR3 DNA sequence: TGTGCCAGCAGTTCCCCGGACAGGGGGCTCTACGAGCAGTACTTC.

The chain recombines TRBV6-5 with TRBJ2-3, with a possible D match to TRBD2 (6 bases). The CDR3 is 15 amino acids. Trimming took off 6 bases at V and 4 bases at J, with 17 bases between the two ends. The germline V gene has CDR1 MNHEY and CDR2 SVGAGI. The CDR3 reads CASRPRRAVADTQYF. The CDR3 coding sequence is TGTGCCAGCAGGCCCAGGAGGGCCGTAGCAGATACGCAGTATTTT.

The V gene is TRBV2, the J gene TRBJ2-2; D may be TRBD2 (6 bases). Per the germline V gene, CDR1 is SNHLY and CDR2 is FYNNEI. V was shortened by 2 bases and J by 2 bases, with 15 bases between the two germline ends. This CDR3 has 17 amino acids. The CDR3 coding sequence is TGTGCCAGCAGTGAAAGGGTTAGCGGCTTAAACACCGGGGAGCTGTTTTTT. Translation: CASSERVSGLNTGELFF.

The chain employs TRBV5-1 and TRBJ2-3, with 13 bases lining up with TRBD2. The germline V gene has CDR1 SGHRS and CDR2 YFSETQ. This CDR3 spans 16 amino acids. The J segment lost 0 bases and the V segment lost 4 bases, leaving 2 bases of the junction unmatched. DNA for the CDR3: TGCGCCAGCAGCATGACTAGCGGGGGGAGCACAGATACGCAGTATTTT. This translates into CASSMTSGGSTDTQYF.

This clone occurred once. This chain links TRBV4-3 with TRBJ1-5; D might be TRBD1 (5 bases). The CDR3 has 16 residues. Per germline, CDR1 LGHNA and CDR2 YSLEER. V gave up 0 bases and J gave up 0 bases, with 9 bases separating them. CDR3 in amino acids: CASSQEQGYSNQPQHF. DNA of the CDR3: TGCGCCAGCAGCCAAGAGCAGGGATATAGCAATCAGCCCCAGCATTTT.

V and J are TRBV5-6 and TRBJ1-1, with D possibly TRBD1 on 5 matching bases. Looked up from germline, CDR1 is SGHDT and CDR2 is YYEEEE. Trimming removed 3 bases at V and 10 bases at J, with 13 bases between. CDR3 length: 12 residues. The CDR3 nucleotides are TGTGCCAGCAGCTCGGGGGGGGAAGGAGCTTTCTTT. Amino acids: CASSSGGEGAFF.

This clone was detected a few times. The chain couples TRBV10-2 to TRBJ2-1, with a weak D call TRBD2 (6 bases). The CDR3 consists of 13 residues. Germline CDR1 is WSHSY and CDR2 is SAAADI. V was cut by 10 bases and J by 6 bases, with 16 bases left in between. The CDR3 nucleotides are TGCGCCACCATAGGAGGGACTTTCAATGAGCAGTTCTTC. Translation gives CATIGGTFNEQFF.

J is TRBJ1-2 and V is TRBV14; TRBD1 agrees at 7 bases. Losses at the gene ends were 3 bases for V and 3 bases for J; bases not matched to a gene: 13. From germline, CDR1 is SGHDN and CDR2 FVKESK. The CDR3 spans 17 residues. CDR3 DNA sequence: TGTGCCAGCAGCCAGGCGGGACAGCTACCCCTTCACTATGGCTACACCTTC. Protein: CASSQAGQLPLHYGYTF.

The chain employs TRBV7-8 and TRBJ1-4, with D tentatively TRBD1 (5 bases). V was clipped by 6 bases and J by 8 bases, with 16 bases between them. CDR3 length equals 14 residues. Germline CDR1 SGHVS, CDR2 FQNEAQ. The CDR3 loop is CASSARQGREKLFF. In DNA, the CDR3 is TGTGCCAGCAGTGCCCGGCAGGGTAGAGAAAAACTGTTTTTT.